Listed here are 27 T cell receptor beta chains from one sample, sequenced in a study of shared clonotypes between healthy human individuals (TCRdb year 2020). The protocol used for the library was the immunoSEQ multiplex PCR assay. Held by TCRdb, this immuneACCESS table contains in-frame sequences only and omits some clones. Under half of the omission traces to an unresolved V gene where checked; the cause of the rest is unknown. The sample profile shows roughly 520,000 clones; approximately 94% of them were found once. Under 0.065% of the sample belongs to the ten largest clones. Sequenced material: naive CD4+ T cells sorted from blood. The cell subset or site label on this specimen signifies: CD45RA+ positively selected. Receptors were obtained from a woman in her thirties in good health.

The table lists this clone with a count of one. V usage is TRBV6-6 and J usage is TRBJ2-7; 9 bases are shared with TRBD1. The CDR3 has 15 amino acids. J gave up 5 bases and V 2 bases, and 7 bases lay outside the gene matches. CDR1 is MNHNY, CDR2 SVGAGI, per germline (reference sequence). The CDR3 region is CASSYMGDRVNEQYF. The CDR3 DNA reads TGTGCCAGCAGTTACATGGGGGACAGGGTGAACGAGCAGTACTTC.

The rearrangement joins TRBV6-5 to TRBJ2-7; D perhaps matches TRBD1 (5 bases). V lost 5 bases and J 3 bases, leaving 8 bases between the germline ends. In germline, CDR1 is MNHEY, CDR2 SVGAGI. This CDR3 comprises 12 residues. The CDR3 DNA is TGTGCCAGCAGTGCTCAGGGCTACGAGCAGTACTTC. It codes for CASSAQGYEQYF.

CDR3 coding DNA: TGTGCCAGCAGCCCCCGGACAGGGCCCGCTGAAGCTTTCTTT. It encodes CASSPRTGPAEAFF. The chain recombines TRBV7-8 with TRBJ1-1, with 8 bases that match TRBD1. Trimming cost V 5 bases and J 6 bases; bases outside gene matches: 8. CDR3 length: 14 residues. Per germline, CDR1 SGHVS and CDR2 FQNEAQ.

This clone has just one count. The chain carries TRBV25-1 and TRBJ2-1, with D possibly matching TRBD2 (6 bases). There are 12 residues in the CDR3. Trimming cost V 5 bases and J 9 bases, with 11 bases left between them. Looked up from germline, CDR1 is MGHDK and CDR2 is SYGVNS. CDR3 sequence (DNA): TGTGCCAGCAGTTCGACTAGTCTTGAGCAGTTCTTC. This gives the protein CASSSTSLEQFF.

The chain is built from TRBV28 and TRBJ1-3, with TRBD1 as a possible D gene (5 bases). The V end lost 7 bases, the J end lost 1 base, and 11 bases lay between the germline ends. CDR3 size: 14 residues. Germline V gene data show CDR1 as MDHEN and CDR2 as SYDVKM. CDR3 residues: CASTRGGSGNTIYF. Here the CDR3 DNA reads TGTGCCAGCACCCGGGGGGGATCTGGAAACACCATATATTTT.

This rearrangement joins TRBV28 to TRBJ2-2; D might be TRBD1 (6 bases). The CDR3 consists of 16 residues. The ends were cut back, 5 bases at V and 0 bases at J, with 13 bases in the middle. Germline CDR1 and CDR2: MDHEN and SYDVKM. This CDR3 reads CASSQNRDPNTGELFF. The CDR3 DNA is TGTGCCAGCAGTCAAAACAGGGACCCGAACACCGGGGAGCTGTTTTTT.

V gene TRBV30 combines with J gene TRBJ2-3; D perhaps matches TRBD2 (6 bases). Trimming cost V 8 bases and J 0 bases, with 15 bases left between them. This CDR3 contains 14 residues. Per the germline V gene, CDR1 is GTSNPN and CDR2 is SVGIG (reference sequence). This CDR3 reads CARHEGTSTDTQYF. DNA of the CDR3: TGTGCCCGCCATGAGGGGACTAGCACAGATACGCAGTATTTT.

The chain links TRBV29-1 to TRBJ1-5, with 11 bases that match TRBD1. The CDR3 spans 13 residues. Germline V lookup: CDR1 SQVTM, CDR2 ANQGSEA. V lost 6 bases and J lost 5; bases outside the gene matches: 3. CDR3 protein: CSVQGQGDQPQHF. The CDR3 nucleotides read TGCAGCGTCCAGGGACAGGGGGATCAGCCCCAGCATTTT.

This clone was detected only once. The chain couples TRBV9 to TRBJ2-1; 8 bases match TRBD2. This CDR3 spans 17 amino acids. Germline V gene sequence: CDR1 SGDLS, CDR2 YYNGEE. Trimming at V came to 4 bases and at J to 7 bases, leaving 16 bases not matched to a gene. The CDR3 reads CASSPPDGGLAVNEQFF. In DNA, the CDR3 is TGTGCCAGCAGCCCCCCGGACGGAGGACTAGCTGTAAATGAGCAGTTCTTC. The whole variable domain, remainder taken from reference TRBV9 and TRBJ2-1, is DSGVTQTPKHLITATGQRVTLRCSPRSGDLSVYWYQQSLDQGLQFLIQYYNGEERAKGNILERFSAQQFPDLHSELNLSSLELGDSALYFCASSPPDGGLAVNEQFFGPGTRLTVL.

This chain connects TRBV4-1 to TRBJ1-1; 7 bases align to TRBD1. Trimming removed 6 bases from V and 4 bases from J; junction bases left unmatched: 8. Germline CDR1 is MGHRA and CDR2 is YSYEKL. This CDR3 has 14 amino acids. In DNA, the CDR3 is TGCGCCAGCAGGCGACAGGGTTCTATCACTGAAGCTTTCTTT. The encoded protein is CASRRQGSITEAFF.

The rearrangement links TRBV19 to TRBJ2-3; D gene ambiguous. Germline loops: CDR1 LNHDA, CDR2 SQIVND (reference sequence). V was shortened by 7 bases and J by 0 bases, with 11 bases between the two germline ends. CDR3 size: 14 residues. Here the CDR3 DNA reads TGTGCCAGTAAGAATTATGGTAGCACAGATACGCAGTATTTT. Its translation: CASKNYGSTDTQYF.

This sequence joins TRBV18 and TRBJ2-5, with D perhaps matching TRBD2 (5 bases). The CDR3 is made up of 16 amino acids. Trimming took off 0 bases at V and 7 bases at J, with 18 bases between the two ends. In germline, CDR1 is KGHSH, CDR2 LQKENI. The CDR3 nucleotides are TGTGCCAGCTCACCACCAGCGGAAAACCCGTGGGGGACCCAGTACTTC. Translating it yields CASSPPAENPWGTQYF.

The chain links TRBV7-2 to TRBJ1-2, with TRBD1 matching 7 bases. Trimming removed 4 bases from V and 7 bases from J; junction bases left unmatched: 18. CDR1 and CDR2 (germline): SGHTA, FQGNSA. The CDR3 totals 17 residues. CDR3 DNA sequence: TGTGCCAGCAGCTACCCCTCATCCAGACAGGGAGGAGGTGGCTACACCTTC. It is translated as CASSYPSSRQGGGGYTF. Together with reference TRBV7-2 and TRBJ1-2, the CDR3 gives the full variable domain: GAGVSQSPSNKVTEKGKDVELRCDPISGHTALYWYRQSLGQGLEFLIYFQGNSAPDKSGLPSDRFSAERTGGSVSTLTIQRTQQEDSAVYLCASSYPSSRQGGGGYTFGSGTRLTVV.

This clone was seen a few times. The chain is built from TRBV30 and TRBJ2-2, with D perhaps matching TRBD1 (6 bases). From germline, CDR1 is GTSNPN and CDR2 SVGIG (reference sequence). Trimming pared 4 bases from V and 8 bases from J, leaving 11 bases between. The CDR3 is 12 amino acids. CDR3: CAWTPGVGELFF. The CDR3 coding sequence is TGTGCCTGGACCCCAGGGGTGGGGGAGCTGTTTTTT.

The V gene is TRBV5-6, the J gene TRBJ1-5; tentative D call: TRBD1 (6 bases). Germline CDR1 reads SGHDT; CDR2 reads YYEEEE. This CDR3 region has 16 residues. V was trimmed by 4 bases and J by 6 bases, leaving 20 bases between them. The CDR3 spells CASSLWRSRGRQPQHF. DNA for the CDR3: TGTGCCAGCAGCCTCTGGAGGTCCAGGGGCCGTCAGCCCCAGCATTTT.

The V call is TRBV27, the J call TRBJ2-3; D ambiguous. The CDR3 is 11 amino acids. Trimming removed 4 bases from V and 4 bases from J, with 3 bases in between. In germline, CDR1 is MNHEY, CDR2 SMNVEV (reference sequence). CDR3 in DNA: TGTGCCAGCAGTTACGCAGATACGCAGTATTTT. Translation: CASSYADTQYF.

This clone was picked up one time. The chain is built from TRBV25-1 and TRBJ1-1, with D uncertain. This CDR3 has 15 amino acids. Germline V gene data show CDR1 as MGHDK and CDR2 as SYGVNS. V lost 1 base to trimming and J lost 1 base, with 10 bases between them. CDR3 in DNA: TGTGCCAGCAGTGAATCCTGGAAGGGGAACACTGAAGCTTTCTTT. It is translated as CASSESWKGNTEAFF.

The V gene is TRBV11-2, the J gene TRBJ2-7, with D possibly being TRBD1 (6 bases). This CDR3 comprises 15 residues. Germline V gives CDR1 SGHAT, CDR2 FQNNGV. V was trimmed by 5 bases and J by 3 bases, leaving 17 bases between them. The CDR3 region has the DNA TGTGCCAGCAGCGCAACTCTTTCAGGGGTCTACGAGCAGTACTTC. This encodes CASSATLSGVYEQYF.

CDR3 in amino acids: CASSYQRGSSYEQYF. The DNA of the CDR3 is TGTGCCAGCAGCTATCAGCGGGGGAGCTCCTACGAGCAGTACTTC. This chain joins TRBV11-2 and TRBJ2-7; TRBD2 matches 8 bases. Looked up from germline, CDR1 is SGHAT and CDR2 is FQNNGV. This CDR3 comprises 15 residues. V shed 4 bases, J shed 0 bases, and the junction held 5 bases outside the gene matches.

This clone was counted once. The sample has other DNA sequences that encode this CDR3 too. The CDR3: CASSPGLNTEAFF. Here the CDR3 DNA reads TGTGCCAGCTCACCAGGACTAAACACTGAAGCTTTCTTT. The chain has TRBV18 and TRBJ1-1; D gene unclear. Germline values: CDR1 KGHSH, CDR2 LQKENI. The CDR3 contains 13 residues. The V end was cut by 2 bases, the J end by 2 bases, with 6 bases between.

The gene calls are TRBV30 and TRBJ1-6, with D possibly being TRBD1 (5 bases). Trimming cost V 2 bases and J 7 bases, with 12 bases left between them. The germline gives CDR1 GTSNPN, CDR2 SVGIG (reference sequence). The CDR3 totals 14 residues. The CDR3 DNA reads as TGTGCCTGGAGTAAGGGACTGACGAATTCACCCCTCCACTTT. Protein: CAWSKGLTNSPLHF.

The chain links TRBV4-1 to TRBJ2-2, with 7 bases aligning to TRBD2. The CDR3 sequence is 18 residues long. Trimming at V came to 1 base and at J to 5 bases, leaving 13 bases not matched to a gene. The V gene's germline CDR1 is MGHRA and CDR2 YSYEKL. The CDR3 here is CASSQALADLRGTGELFF. The CDR3 DNA follows: TGCGCCAGCAGCCAAGCGCTAGCGGATCTACGGGGGACCGGGGAGCTGTTTTTT.

This clone was counted only a few times. The chain carries TRBV28 and TRBJ2-7; D uncertain. CDR3 length equals 12 residues. V was shortened by 6 bases and J by 3 bases, with 9 bases between the two germline ends. Germline values: CDR1 MDHEN, CDR2 SYDVKM. The CDR3 nucleotides are TGTGCCAGCAGATACTCTAGCTACGAGCAGTACTTC. The encoded protein is CASRYSSYEQYF.

This clone was detected once. This chain links TRBV11-1 with TRBJ1-4, with D perhaps matching TRBD1 (6 bases). Germline-derived CDR1 and CDR2 are SGHAT and FQDESV (reference sequence). The CDR3 runs to 16 residues. Between the trimmed V and J ends, which lost 5 bases and 5 bases, there was a span of 18 bases. The CDR3 protein is CASSIGQPRSNEKLFF. The CDR3 region has the DNA TGTGCCAGCAGCATAGGACAGCCAAGGTCAAATGAAAAACTGTTTTTT.

The rearrangement joins TRBV19 to TRBJ2-7; 9 bases map to TRBD1. This CDR3 comprises 13 residues. J lost 2 bases, V lost 6 bases, and 2 bases had no gene match. Germline V gene data show CDR1 as LNHDA and CDR2 as SQIVND (reference sequence). CDR3 bases: TGTGCCAGTAGAGGACAGGGGACCTACGAGCAGTACTTC. It codes for CASRGQGTYEQYF.

The chain joins TRBV27 to TRBJ1-4; unclear D gene. V gave up 3 bases and J gave up 0 bases, with 5 bases separating them. Germline V lookup: CDR1 MNHEY, CDR2 SMNVEV (reference sequence). This CDR3 contains 14 residues. The CDR3 sequence: CASSFGTTNEKLFF. The CDR3, as DNA: TGTGCCAGCAGTTTTGGAACAACTAATGAAAAACTGTTTTTT.

V is TRBV6-5 and J is TRBJ2-7; no firm D call. This CDR3 region has 15 residues. V was trimmed by 4 bases and J by 0 bases, leaving 13 bases between them. The V gene's germline CDR1 is MNHEY and CDR2 SVGAGI. The chain's CDR3 is CASSLSYTGSYEQYF. The DNA of the CDR3 is TGTGCCAGCAGTTTATCCTACACCGGCTCCTACGAGCAGTACTTC.